This is a list of T cell receptor beta chains from one sample in a study of T cell responses to AZD1222 COVID-19 vaccine. Some clones are missing from TCRdb's copy, which holds only in-frame ones; the method was immunoSEQ multiplex PCR. The data contain about 73,000 clones, roughly nine tenths of them singletons. The source was peripheral blood, collected 28 days after the second AZD1222 dose. The receptors derive from an adult who received the AZD1222 COVID-19 vaccine. The CDR3 runs from the conserved cysteine through the conserved F or W. D genes are given only for firm matches. Some rows have no size entry. The others give once, few or many, or a class for an expanded clone.

d_call j_call clone_size v_call cdr3_aa cdr3_nt
TRBD1 TRBJ1-2 . TRBV5-1 CASSPRTGGNYGYTF TGCGCCAGCAGCCCCCGGACAGGGGGCAACTATGGCTACACCTTC
. TRBJ1-4 . TRBV28 CASSLPNEKLFF TGTGCCAGCAGCCTCCCCAATGAAAAACTGTTTTTT
. TRBJ2-4 . TRBV6-6 CASSSQGTKNIQYF TGTGCCAGCAGTTCACAGGGAACCAAAAACATTCAGTACTTC
TRBD2 TRBJ2-1 . TRBV6-2/TRBV6-3 CASSYSEQRGGPSSYNEQFF TGTGCCAGCAGTTACTCCGAGCAGCGGGGGGGCCCGAGCTCCTACAATGAGCAGTTCTTC
TRBD1 TRBJ2-3 . TRBV27 CASSLLDRESDTQYF TGTGCCAGCAGTTTACTGGACAGGGAGTCAGATACGCAGTATTTT
. TRBJ2-3 . TRBV5-1 CASSLGASTDTQYF TGCGCCAGCAGCTTGGGGGCTAGCACAGATACGCAGTATTTT
. TRBJ2-7 . TRBV7-2 CASSILQGRYEQYF TGTGCCAGCTCCATTCTTCAGGGTAGATACGAGCAGTACTTC
. TRBJ2-3 . TRBV5-6 CASSYGTDTQYF TGTGCCAGCAGCTATGGTACAGATACGCAGTATTTT
. TRBJ1-2 once TRBV12-3/TRBV12-4 CASSGGDGYTF TGTGCCAGCAGCGGAGGGGACGGCTACACCTTC
. TRBJ1-1 . TRBV20-1 CSASPVSRGVTEAFF TGCAGTGCTAGTCCGGTTAGCAGGGGAGTTACTGAAGCTTTCTTT
. TRBJ1-2 once TRBV5-1 CASSLEPQGYYGYTF TGCGCCAGCAGCTTGGAACCTCAGGGGTACTATGGCTACACCTTC
TRBD2 TRBJ2-7 . TRBV9 CASSVGLAGGPAGEQYF TGTGCCAGCAGCGTAGGATTAGCGGGGGGTCCAGCGGGAGAGCAGTACTTC
TRBD1 TRBJ2-1 . TRBV6-1 CASSEGTGGFDEQFF TGTGCCAGCAGTGAAGGGACAGGGGGCTTTGATGAGCAGTTCTTC
. TRBJ2-1 . TRBV11-3 CASSLDSYNEQFF TGTGCCAGCAGCTTGGACTCCTACAATGAGCAGTTCTTC
TRBD2 TRBJ2-3 few TRBV19 CASSTLGGAGLDTQYF TGTGCCAGTAGTACCCTCGGAGGAGCGGGACTCGATACGCAGTATTTT
. TRBJ2-7 . TRBV28 CASSSVFRYRPYEQYF TGTGCCAGCAGTTCTGTGTTTAGGTACAGACCCTACGAGCAGTACTTC
. TRBJ1-1 . TRBV12-3/TRBV12-4 CASSFGVTTEAFF TGTGCCAGCAGTTTCGGGGTGACCACTGAAGCTTTCTTT
TRBD1 TRBJ2-3 . TRBV19 CASSSYRDRSTDTQYF TGTGCCAGTAGTAGCTACAGGGACAGATCGACAGATACGCAGTATTTT
. TRBJ1-2 few TRBV23-1 CASSSRRRPYGYTF TGCGCCAGCAGTTCGCGACGGAGGCCCTATGGCTACACCTTC
. TRBJ1-4 . TRBV5-1 CASSLEVVPNRELFF TGCGCCAGCAGCTTGGAGGTCGTCCCGAACCGGGAACTGTTTTTT
. TRBJ1-5 . TRBV14 CASSQDLNQPQHF TGTGCCAGCAGCCAGGACCTAAATCAGCCCCAGCATTTT
TRBD2 TRBJ2-1 . TRBV30 CAWRLAGTYNEQFF TGTGCCTGGAGGCTAGCGGGAACCTACAATGAGCAGTTCTTC
. TRBJ2-7 . TRBV11-3 CASSLGPVDEQYF TGTGCCAGCAGCTTAGGTCCGGTGGACGAGCAGTACTTC
TRBD1 TRBJ2-7 . TRBV6-5 CASSEGTARGFEQYF TGTGCCAGCAGCGAGGGGACAGCGAGGGGCTTCGAGCAGTACTTC
TRBD2 TRBJ2-1 . TRBV9 CASSVSTRPLGGGLQFF TGTGCCAGCAGCGTGTCCACCCGGCCCCTCGGCGGGGGACTACAGTTCTTC
. TRBJ1-2 . TRBV18 CASSQTANYGYTF TGTGCCAGCTCACAGACAGCTAACTATGGCTACACCTTC
. TRBJ2-7 . TRBV11-2 CASSLGDYEQYF TGTGCCAGCAGCTTAGGGGACTACGAGCAGTACTTC
. TRBJ1-1 once TRBV5-1 CASSLVAGVVTEAFF TGCGCCAGCAGCTTGGTGGCAGGGGTGGTCACTGAAGCTTTCTTT
. TRBJ2-7 . TRBV14 CASSRRQFYEQYF TGTGCCAGCAGCCGTCGACAGTTTTACGAGCAGTACTTC
TRBD1 TRBJ1-4 . TRBV2 CASSETGTGGVGEKLFF TGTGCCAGCAGTGAAACCGGGACAGGGGGAGTTGGTGAAAAACTGTTTTTT
. TRBJ1-3 once TRBV7-7 CASSPRPLGASGNTIYF TGTGCCAGCAGTCCTCGTCCCTTGGGGGCCTCTGGAAACACCATATATTTT
TRBD1 TRBJ2-2 . TRBV7-9 CASSLWTGIGSNTGELFF TGTGCCAGCAGCCTATGGACAGGGATAGGCTCGAACACCGGGGAGCTGTTTTTT
TRBD1 TRBJ2-1 . TRBV19 CASSPDKTGHSYNEQFF TGTGCCAGTAGCCCCGATAAGACAGGGCACTCCTACAATGAGCAGTTCTTC
. TRBJ1-2 . TRBV5-4 CASSLTSANYGYTF TGTGCCAGCAGCTTGACCAGTGCTAACTATGGCTACACCTTC
. TRBJ1-5 few TRBV10-1 CASSEGQPQHF TGCGCCAGCAGTGAAGGCCAGCCCCAGCATTTT
TRBD1 TRBJ1-1 . TRBV5-6 CASSSRDSLLDTEAFF TGTGCCAGCAGCTCCCGGGACAGCTTATTGGACACTGAAGCTTTCTTT
. TRBJ1-2 . TRBV7-2 CASSLTRGLTGYGYTF TGTGCCAGCAGCTTGACCCGGGGCTTAACGGGCTATGGCTACACCTTC
TRBD2 TRBJ2-7 . TRBV6-5 CASSHGGVNYYEQYF TGTGCCAGCAGCCACGGGGGGGTGAACTACTACGAGCAGTACTTC
. TRBJ1-6 . TRBV10-3 CAISEQRSSYNSPLHF TGTGCCATCAGTGAACAGAGAAGCTCCTATAATTCACCCCTCCACTTT
. TRBJ1-1 . TRBV3-1/TRBV3-2 CASSQGGAGVPAFF TGTGCCAGCAGCCAAGGGGGCGCAGGGGTCCCAGCTTTCTTT
TRBD1 TRBJ2-1 . TRBV29-1 CSVAVGQGFHEQFF TGCAGCGTTGCGGTGGGACAGGGTTTCCATGAGCAGTTCTTC
. TRBJ2-2 once TRBV2 CASSDWWGPNTGELFF TGTGCCAGCAGTGATTGGTGGGGTCCGAACACCGGGGAGCTGTTTTTT
. TRBJ1-6 . TRBV5-1 CASSLTYNSPLHF TGCGCCAGCAGCTTGACCTATAATTCACCCCTCCACTTT
. TRBJ2-1 . TRBV7-2 CASSSTLSVRSYNEQFF TGTGCCAGCAGCTCCACCCTTAGCGTTAGATCCTACAATGAGCAGTTCTTC
. TRBJ2-5 . TRBV30 CAWSGTFQETQYF TGTGCCTGGAGTGGGACTTTCCAAGAGACCCAGTACTTC
TRBD1 TRBJ1-1 . TRBV3-1/TRBV3-2 CASSQRDRGQLATEAFF TGTGCCAGCAGCCAGAGGGACAGGGGTCAACTGGCCACTGAAGCTTTCTTT